The rows below give T cell receptor beta chains drawn from one sample of a study of human T cells and chemical hapten exposure. TCRdb analysed the RACE reads with MiXCR anew, one entry per CDR3 protein. This sample has under 95,000 distinct CDR3 sequences; about 8.5% occur once, and the top ten carry 2.6%. The specimen comprised whole blood, sampled in connection with sensitization to the hapten diphenylcyclopropenone (DPC). The receptors shown here come from a man aged 40-55 years with alopecia areata. Some clones in this sample may be carry-over from other donors' samples. Each CDR3 is given without its conserved first and last residue. A D gene is named only where the DNA matches it firmly.

D gene,V gene,CDR3 length,J gene,CDR3 protein
.,TRBV15,19,TRBJ2-3,ATSRVFPGGIGEVNTDTQY
.,TRBV27,12,TRBJ2-1,ASSLTSRDNEQF
.,TRBV12-3/TRBV12-4,11,TRBJ2-1,ASGPRRESGQF
TRBD2,TRBV20-1,14,TRBJ2-2,SARDRLAGNAGELF
.,TRBV9,13,TRBJ2-5,ASNGGRSREETQY
.,TRBV5-1,13,TRBJ1-5,ASSLEDSWNQPQH
.,TRBV7-2,12,TRBJ1-2,ASSFSRENYGYT
TRBD2,TRBV6-6,13,TRBJ2-7,ASSLTSGSSYEQY
TRBD2,TRBV12-3/TRBV12-4,13,TRBJ2-3,ASSIAGGTTDTQY
TRBD1,TRBV6-5,13,TRBJ2-7,ASRTGTGVSYEQY
.,TRBV21-1,13,TRBJ2-3,ASSKKGGLTDTQY
.,TRBV12-3/TRBV12-4,10,TRBJ2-1,ASSWDINEQF
.,TRBV20-1,11,TRBJ2-6,SASSSGANVLT
TRBD1,TRBV28,13,TRBJ2-3,ASSAGTGSTDTQY
.,TRBV4-3,11,TRBJ1-1,ASSRALAGEAF
TRBD1,TRBV29-1,12,TRBJ2-2,SAREGAGTGELF
TRBD1,TRBV7-2,15,TRBJ2-5,ASSLALTGAMQETQY
.,TRBV20-1,13,TRBJ2-2,SANGRTANTGELF
.,TRBV7-9,13,TRBJ2-3,ASSMSGDGTDTQY
.,TRBV7-2,11,TRBJ1-2,ASSLDRKYGYT
.,TRBV20-1,11,TRBJ2-4,SARIWPKNIQY
TRBD2,TRBV11-2,13,TRBJ2-3,ASTQGGREGLSQY
.,TRBV6-6,13,TRBJ2-6,ASSYSGSGANVLT
.,TRBV12-3/TRBV12-4,13,TRBJ1-3,ASSKRSGVRNTIY
TRBD1,TRBV7-2,12,TRBJ2-7,ASSSYRGWGEQY
.,TRBV5-6,14,TRBJ2-2,ASSWEWGRNTGELF
TRBD1,TRBV4-3,13,TRBJ1-1,ASSQNRGENTEAF
.,TRBV20-1,14,TRBJ2-1,SARVKWFDRYNEQF
.,TRBV2,12,TRBJ2-5,ASSSERGAETQY
TRBD2,TRBV4-3,14,TRBJ2-2,ASSQGLAGVPGELF
.,TRBV7-3,13,TRBJ1-1,ASSLTSGQNTEAF
.,TRBV27,12,TRBJ1-6,ASRQGAHNSPLH
.,TRBV28,12,TRBJ1-4,ASSLFQLSEKLF
.,TRBV6-2/TRBV6-3,12,TRBJ2-7,ASRTSGPTYEQY
.,TRBV28,16,TRBJ2-7,ASSLLYRDPKSSYEQY
TRBD2,TRBV19,14,TRBJ2-2,ASSIGSGSGTGELF
.,TRBV12-3/TRBV12-4,11,TRBJ2-7,ASTRPGSGEQY
.,TRBV20-1,12,TRBJ2-5,SARDASVRETQY
.,TRBV28,12,TRBJ2-1,ASAKGGAYNEQF
.,TRBV29-1,12,TRBJ2-7,SVEGVGSSYEQY
.,TRBV24-1,11,TRBJ1-5,ATSGGGNQPQH
TRBD1,TRBV7-3,13,TRBJ2-5,ASSSNRGPQETQY
.,TRBV12-3/TRBV12-4,16,TRBJ2-1,ASSLTPGWQGSYNEQF
.,TRBV4-2,13,TRBJ1-4,ASSQEFRVNEKLF
.,TRBV12-3/TRBV12-4,13,TRBJ2-1,ASSRSVSSYNEQF
.,TRBV20-1,13,TRBJ2-4,SARDVRGGKNIQY
.,TRBV2,13,TRBJ2-3,ASSERTADTDTQY
.,TRBV2,10,TRBJ2-3,ASGPDSDTQY
.,TRBV28,14,TRBJ1-5,ASSPGTAYSNQPQH